These 2 T cell receptor beta chains were sequenced from one sample in a study of cytomegalovirus exposure and HLA in healthy donors. Measured with immunoSEQ multiplex PCR; TCRdb has only the in-frame clones, and not every one. The sample records 150,000 to 200,000 clones, approximately 88% being singletons. The specimen sequenced was PBMCs. Every receptor here comes from a man younger than 30 in good health and CMV-seropositive.

The chain carries TRBV4-1 and TRBJ2-5, with TRBD2 identical over 10 bases. The ends lost 4 bases at V and 3 bases at J; junction bases unmatched: 14. CDR3 length: 18 amino acids. CDR1 and CDR2 from the germline V gene are MGHRA and YSYEKL. CDR3 amino acids: CASSPERESSGREETQYF. The CDR3 region has the DNA TGCGCCAGCAGCCCGGAGAGAGAGTCTAGCGGGAGAGAAGAGACCCAGTACTTC.

The chain couples TRBV4-2 to TRBJ2-5; no reliable D call. This CDR3 region has 15 residues. Germline CDR1 is LGHNA and CDR2 is YNFKEQ. Deletions cut 0 bases from V and 5 bases from J, with 13 bases between. In DNA, the CDR3 is TGTGCCAGCAGCCAAGAAGCTAGTAGTCGGGAGACCCAGTACTTC. Protein: CASSQEASSRETQYF.